This T cell receptor (beta chain) was identified in a study of graft-versus-host responses after intestinal transplantation. There are 14 residues in the CDR3. Germline V gives CDR1 MNHEY, CDR2 SVGAGI. V lost 6 bases to trimming and J lost 4 bases, with 13 bases between them. Notes on this clone: As yet, its antigen is unknown.

TCRdb keeps only in-frame clones here, not all; method: immunoSEQ multiplex PCR. The sample contains tens of thousands of clones, over 80% of which appear only once. This specimen was unstimulated CD8+ T cells sorted from spleen or lymph node cells, taken before intestinal transplant. This receptor was identified in a human donor who received an intestinal transplant. This sequence joins TRBV6-5 and TRBJ2-1, with D tentatively TRBD2 (6 bases). As DNA, the CDR3 is TGTGCCAGCAGCCCACTAGCTGAATACAATGAGCAGTTCTTC. Translating gives CASSPLAEYNEQFF.